The 23 T cell receptor beta chains listed next were all sequenced from one sample in a study of radiation and T cells in renal cell carcinoma. Documented time point: blood 4 weeks post-SBRT, at nephrectomy. Indicated treatment: 15 Gy SBRT to primary tumor, nephrectomy 4 weeks later. TCRdb's copy holds only in-frame clones and misses some; the assay was immunoSEQ multiplex PCR. The sample shows around 30,000 clones, roughly 80% of them seen only once. Sequenced material: blood, taken from a patient whose treatment included radiotherapy and nephrectomy. These receptors came from a man in his 60s with renal cell carcinoma.

The chain joins TRBV6-6 to TRBJ1-5; D perhaps matches TRBD1 (6 bases). The ends were cut back, 6 bases at V and 1 base at J, with 7 bases in the middle. Germline-derived CDR1 and CDR2 are MNHNY and SVGAGI (reference sequence). The CDR3 is made up of 13 amino acids. Here the CDR3 DNA reads TGTGCCAGCAGCGGACAGAGCAATCAGCCCCAGCATTTT. This sequence encodes CASSGQSNQPQHF.

The chain has TRBV12-2 and TRBJ2-7. TRBV12-2 represents a pseudogene. The CDR3 has 14 amino acids. The CDR3 bases are TGTGCAAGTCGCTTATACGGGCTCCCCGACCCGTGGAACTTC. Protein product: CASRLYGLPDPWNF.

The CDR3 DNA sequence: TGTGCCAGTAGGAAAAGAGGGGGGGAAGAGGAATCTGGAAACACCATATATTTT. Protein product: CASRKRGGEEESGNTIYF. The J gene is TRBJ1-3, the V gene TRBV19; perhaps TRBD1 as D (6 bases). The CDR3 runs 18 residues. Trimming took off 6 bases at V and 1 base at J, with 22 bases between the two ends. Germline CDR1 reads LNHDA; CDR2 reads SQIVND (reference sequence). The variable domain in full, completed from reference TRBV19 and TRBJ1-3, reads DGGITQSPKYLFRKEGQNVTLSCEQNLNHDAMYWYRQDPGQGLRLIYYSQIVNDFQKGDIAEGYSVSREKKESFPLTVTSAQKNPTAFYLCASRKRGGEEESGNTIYFGEGSWLTVV.

The genes are TRBV30 and TRBJ2-7; TRBD2 agrees at 7 bases. This CDR3 spans 19 amino acids. The junction had 22 bases not matched to a gene; V was cut back by 0 bases and J by 5 bases. The germline V gene encodes CDR1 GTSNPN and CDR2 SVGIG (reference sequence). The CDR3, as DNA: TGTGCCTGGAGTGTACGGCCTAGCGGAAATCAGAAGGGGTCTCACGAGCAGTACTTC. It encodes CAWSVRPSGNQKGSHEQYF.

J is TRBJ2-7 and V is TRBV7-2; D is possibly TRBD1 or TRBD2 (5 bases each). V gave up 1 base and J gave up 9 bases, with 10 bases separating them. CDR1 and CDR2 from the germline V gene are SGHTA and FQGNSA. The CDR3 runs to 12 residues. This chain's CDR3 is CASSLGLGRQYF. The DNA for the CDR3 is TGTGCCAGCAGCTTAGGTTTGGGACGGCAGTACTTC.

This chain connects TRBV14 to TRBJ2-6; D unresolved. The V gene's germline CDR1 is SGHDN and CDR2 FVKESK. Trimming removed 3 bases from V and 3 bases from J, with 15 bases in between. The CDR3 spans 17 residues. CDR3 in amino acids: CASSHGLSAFGANVLTF. The DNA of the CDR3 is TGTGCCAGCAGCCATGGGTTATCCGCATTTGGGGCCAACGTCCTGACTTTC.

This clone is a singleton in its sample. The DNA for the CDR3 is TGTGCCAGCAGTTATAAAGGGGGTTGGACTGAAGCTTTCTTT. It is translated as CASSYKGGWTEAFF. The chain links TRBV6-6 to TRBJ1-1; TRBD1 is a possible D gene (6 bases). CDR1 and CDR2 from the germline V gene are MNHNY and SVGAGI (reference sequence). This CDR3 has 14 residues. The ends were cut back, 3 bases at V and 5 bases at J, with 13 bases in the middle.

V and J are TRBV19 and TRBJ2-5, with 8 bases identical to TRBD2. The CDR3 runs 12 residues. Germline CDR1 LNHDA, CDR2 SQIVND (reference sequence). V lost 11 bases and J lost 3; bases outside the gene matches: 5. The CDR3: CASTSGEETQYF. The CDR3 nucleotides read TGTGCCTCAACTAGCGGAGAAGAGACCCAGTACTTC.

The chain couples TRBV21-1 to TRBJ2-7. TRBV21-1 is an annotated pseudogene. This CDR3 comprises 13 residues. In nucleotides, the CDR3 is TGTGCCAGCAGCCTAAGGGGGGAACACGAGCAGTACTTC. It specifies CASSLRGEHEQYF.

The J gene is TRBJ2-6, the V gene TRBV18, with 9 bases matching TRBD2. CDR1 KGHSH and CDR2 LQKENI come from the germline V gene. V was clipped by 1 base and J by 3 bases; unmatched bases: 4. The CDR3 extends over 17 amino acids. CDR3 bases: TGTGCCAGCTCACCACTAGCGGGAGTCTATGGGGCCAACGTCCTGACTTTC. Translated: CASSPLAGVYGANVLTF.

The rearrangement links TRBV19 to TRBJ1-2, with no clear D. CDR1 and CDR2 from the germline V gene are LNHDA and SQIVND (reference sequence). V was cut by 4 bases and J by 7 bases, with 19 bases left in between. The CDR3 loop spans 15 amino acids. DNA for the CDR3: TGTGCCAGTAGTAACATTCAGGTTCCGGGATCTGGCTACACCTTC. It translates to CASSNIQVPGSGYTF.

The gene calls are TRBV10-3 and TRBJ2-7, with 7 bases matching TRBD1. This CDR3 comprises 14 residues. J was trimmed by 2 bases and V by 1 base; bases with no gene match: 2. Germline V gene data show CDR1 as ENHRY and CDR2 as SYGVKD. CDR3 loop: CAISELGGAYEQYF. The CDR3 coding sequence is TGTGCCATCAGTGAGTTAGGGGGCGCCTACGAGCAGTACTTC.

The chain has TRBV28 and TRBJ2-7; possibly TRBD1 for D (5 bases). Trimming took off 6 bases at V and 1 base at J, with 10 bases between the two ends. The germline V gene encodes CDR1 MDHEN and CDR2 SYDVKM. This CDR3 is 13 amino acids long. The CDR3 is CASSQTESYEQYF. The CDR3 nucleotides read TGTGCCAGCAGCCAGACAGAATCCTACGAGCAGTACTTC.

The chain carries TRBV7-2 and TRBJ2-1; D gene uncertain. Trimming shortened V by 1 base and J by 8 bases, and 12 bases separated the two germline ends. The CDR3 sequence is 14 residues long. CDR1 and CDR2 from the germline V gene are SGHTA and FQGNSA. The CDR3 is CASSLGPTSDEQFF. The CDR3 DNA sequence: TGTGCCAGCAGCTTAGGACCCACCTCGGATGAGCAGTTCTTC.

The genes are TRBV7-9 and TRBJ1-1; 9 bases fit TRBD1. After removal of 7 bases from V and 4 bases from J, the junction contained 10 bases not matched to a gene. Germline lookup yields CDR1 SEHNR and CDR2 FQNEAQ (reference sequence). The CDR3 consists of 15 residues. CDR3 residues: CASTGQGEVFTEAFF. The CDR3 DNA sequence: TGTGCCAGCACGGGACAGGGTGAGGTTTTCACTGAAGCTTTCTTT.

This clone showed up just a few times. The V gene is TRBV7-6, the J gene TRBJ2-3; 8 bases match TRBD1. Germline CDR1 and CDR2: SGHVS and FNYEAQ. The CDR3 spans 15 residues. V lost 5 bases to trimming and J lost 4 bases; unmatched junction nucleotides: 8. The CDR3 loop is CASSRGQVVADTQYF. The CDR3 region has the DNA TGTGCCAGCAGCAGGGGACAGGTTGTCGCAGATACGCAGTATTTT.

The rearrangement uses TRBV2 and TRBJ2-3; 7 nucleotides align to TRBD2. The CDR3 contains 15 residues. Trimming removed 6 bases from V and 4 bases from J; junction bases left unmatched: 10. CDR1 SNHLY and CDR2 FYNNEI come from the germline V gene. The CDR3 reads CASRGGPGGADTQYF. The DNA of the CDR3 is TGTGCCAGCAGGGGAGGACCGGGAGGAGCAGATACGCAGTATTTT. Together with reference TRBV2 and TRBJ2-3, the CDR3 gives the full variable domain: EPEVTQTPSHQVTQMGQEVILRCVPISNHLYFYWYRQILGQKVEFLVSFYNNEISEKSEIFDDQFSVERPDGSNFTLKIRSTKLEDSAMYFCASRGGPGGADTQYFGPGTRLTVL.

The V and J genes are TRBV6-6 and TRBJ2-3; D gene ambiguous. CDR3 size: 13 residues. Trimming left V 2 bases short and J 10 bases short, with 13 bases between. CDR1 is MNHNY and CDR2 is SVGAGI in the germline V gene (reference sequence). CDR3 residues: CASSYPPRLAQYF. The CDR3 DNA reads as TGTGCCAGCAGTTACCCCCCCCGGCTCGCGCAGTATTTT.

The chain employs TRBV9 and TRBJ2-1, with D maybe TRBD2 (6 bases). This CDR3 comprises 15 residues. V was clipped by 0 bases and J by 2 bases, with 9 bases between them. Per germline, CDR1 SGDLS and CDR2 YYNGEE. The chain's CDR3 is CASSVGGGTYNEQFF. CDR3 nucleotide sequence: TGTGCCAGCAGCGTAGGTGGAGGGACCTACAATGAGCAGTTCTTC.

In regard to this clone: One junction end disagrees with the germline gene, perhaps due to a read error. The rearrangement joins TRBV27 to TRBJ2-7; TRBD1 agrees at 7 bases. This CDR3 has 14 amino acids. Germline V lookup: CDR1 MNHEY, CDR2 SMNVEV (reference sequence). The CDR3 DNA follows: TGTGCCAGCGGTTTAACCGGGACAGCCTACGAGCAGTACTTC. The encoded protein is CASGLTGTAYEQYF.

J is TRBJ1-4 and V is TRBV7-9; D not certain. V lost 2 bases, J lost 7 bases, and 17 bases lay in between. CDR3 length: 16 amino acids. Germline-derived CDR1 and CDR2 are SEHNR and FQNEAQ (reference sequence). CDR3 sequence: CASSLKSFGGGEKLFF. The DNA for the CDR3 is TGTGCCAGCAGCTTAAAGAGTTTCGGAGGAGGTGAAAAACTGTTTTTT.

This clone was observed a few times. The DNA for the CDR3 is TGTGCCAGCAGCGTAGAGACAGGGAGGGGACTCTATGGCTACACCTTC. Translated, it gives CASSVETGRGLYGYTF. The chain joins TRBV9 to TRBJ1-2, with 7 bases that match TRBD1. Trimming cost V 0 bases and J 4 bases; bases outside gene matches: 9. Germline-derived CDR1 and CDR2 are SGDLS and YYNGEE. This CDR3 has 16 amino acids.

Comments on this clone: Compared with germline, one end of the junction differs, possibly owing to a read error. The genes are TRBV29-1 and TRBJ1-2; 7 bases are shared with TRBD1. This CDR3 has 13 residues. Germline CDR1 reads SQVTM; CDR2 reads ANQGSEA. The CDR3 spells CSVEGTANYGYTF. CDR3 bases: TGCAGCGTCGAAGGGACAGCTAACTATGGCTACACCTTC.